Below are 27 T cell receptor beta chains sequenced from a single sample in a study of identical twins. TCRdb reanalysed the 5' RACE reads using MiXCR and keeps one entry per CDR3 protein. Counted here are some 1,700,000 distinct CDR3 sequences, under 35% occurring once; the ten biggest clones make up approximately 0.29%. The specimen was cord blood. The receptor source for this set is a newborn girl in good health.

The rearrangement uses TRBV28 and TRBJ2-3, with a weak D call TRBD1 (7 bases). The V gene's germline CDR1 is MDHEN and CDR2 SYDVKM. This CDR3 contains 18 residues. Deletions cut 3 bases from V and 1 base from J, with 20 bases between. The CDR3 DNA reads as TGTGCCAGCAGTTTCCCCATTCCCAGGGGGGTCGGCACAGATACGCAGTATTTT. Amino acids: CASSFPIPRGVGTDTQYF.

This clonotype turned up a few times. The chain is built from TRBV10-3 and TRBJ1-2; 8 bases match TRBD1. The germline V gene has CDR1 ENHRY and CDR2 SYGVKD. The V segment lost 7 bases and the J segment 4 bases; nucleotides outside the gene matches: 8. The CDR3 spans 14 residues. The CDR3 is CAITPGQEFYGYTF. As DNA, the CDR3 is TGTGCCATCACCCCGGGACAGGAGTTCTATGGCTACACCTTC.

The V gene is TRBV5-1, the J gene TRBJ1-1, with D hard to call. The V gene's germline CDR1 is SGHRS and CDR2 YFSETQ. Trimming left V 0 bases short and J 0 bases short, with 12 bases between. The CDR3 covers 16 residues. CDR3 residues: CASSLDGREMNTEAFF. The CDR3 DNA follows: TGCGCCAGCAGCTTGGACGGACGGGAAATGAACACTGAAGCTTTCTTT.

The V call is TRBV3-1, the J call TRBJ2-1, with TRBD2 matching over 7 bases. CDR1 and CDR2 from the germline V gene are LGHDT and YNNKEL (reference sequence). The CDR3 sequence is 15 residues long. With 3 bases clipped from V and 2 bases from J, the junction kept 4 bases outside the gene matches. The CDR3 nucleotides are TGTGCCAGCAGCCAGCTGCTAGCGGCCTACAATGAGCAGTTCTTC. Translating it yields CASSQLLAAYNEQFF.

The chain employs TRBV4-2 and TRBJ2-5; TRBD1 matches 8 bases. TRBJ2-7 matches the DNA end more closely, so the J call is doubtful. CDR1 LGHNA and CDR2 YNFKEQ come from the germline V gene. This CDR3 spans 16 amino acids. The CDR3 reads CASSQVGGTGPYEQYF. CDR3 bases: TGTGCCAGCAGCCAAGTTGGCGGGACAGGTCCCTACGAGCAGTACTTC.

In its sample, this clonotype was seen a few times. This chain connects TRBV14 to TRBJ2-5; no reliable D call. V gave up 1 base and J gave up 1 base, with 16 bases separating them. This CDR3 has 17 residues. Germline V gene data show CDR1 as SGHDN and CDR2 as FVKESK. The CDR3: CASSQVFRRPIQETQYF. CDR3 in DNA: TGTGCCAGCAGCCAAGTTTTCCGTAGACCCATCCAAGAGACCCAGTACTTC.

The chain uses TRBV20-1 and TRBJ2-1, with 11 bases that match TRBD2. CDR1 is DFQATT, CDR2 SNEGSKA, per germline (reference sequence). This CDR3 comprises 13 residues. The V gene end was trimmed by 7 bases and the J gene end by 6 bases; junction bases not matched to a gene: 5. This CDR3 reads CSGLAGSANEQFF. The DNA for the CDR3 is TGCAGTGGACTAGCGGGGAGCGCCAATGAGCAGTTCTTC.

The CDR3 loop is CASSVADRVYEQYF. CDR3 nucleotides: TGTGCCAGCAGCGTAGCGGACAGGGTCTACGAGCAGTACTTC. V usage is TRBV9 and J usage is TRBJ2-7, with TRBD1 matching over 8 bases. The J segment lost 3 bases and the V segment lost 0 bases, leaving 2 bases of the junction unmatched. This CDR3 is 14 amino acids long. Germline CDR1 and CDR2: SGDLS and YYNGEE.

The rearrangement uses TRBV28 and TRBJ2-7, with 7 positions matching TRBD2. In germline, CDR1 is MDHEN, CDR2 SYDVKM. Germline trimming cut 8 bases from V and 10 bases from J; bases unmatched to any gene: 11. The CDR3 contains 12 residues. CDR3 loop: CASRDYKNVQYF. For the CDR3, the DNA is TGTGCCAGCCGGGACTACAAAAACGTTCAGTACTTC.

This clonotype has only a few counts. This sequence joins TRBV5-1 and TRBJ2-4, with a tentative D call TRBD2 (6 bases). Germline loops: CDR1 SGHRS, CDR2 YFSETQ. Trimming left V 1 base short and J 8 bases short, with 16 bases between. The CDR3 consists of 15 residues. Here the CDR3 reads CASSLSRGTGDIQYF. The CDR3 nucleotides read TGCGCCAGCAGCTTGTCTCGCGGGACCGGGGACATTCAGTACTTC.

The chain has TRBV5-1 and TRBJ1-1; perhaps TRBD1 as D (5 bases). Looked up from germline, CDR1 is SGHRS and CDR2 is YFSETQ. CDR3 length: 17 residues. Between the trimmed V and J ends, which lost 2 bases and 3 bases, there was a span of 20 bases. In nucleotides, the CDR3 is TGCGCCAGCAGCTTATCTGTGGCGGCAGGGCTGTACACTGAAGCTTTCTTT. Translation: CASSLSVAAGLYTEAFF. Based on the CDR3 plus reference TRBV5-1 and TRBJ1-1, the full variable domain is KAGVTQTPRYLIKTRGQQVTLSCSPISGHRSVSWYQQTPGQGLQFLFEYFSETQRNKGNFPGRFSGRQFSNSRSEMNVSTLELGDSALYLCASSLSVAAGLYTEAFFGQGTRLTVV.

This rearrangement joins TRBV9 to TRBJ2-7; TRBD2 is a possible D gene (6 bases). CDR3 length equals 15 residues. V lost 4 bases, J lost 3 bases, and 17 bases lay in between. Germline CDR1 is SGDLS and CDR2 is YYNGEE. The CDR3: CASSPTAGSVYEQYF. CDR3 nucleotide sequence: TGTGCCAGCAGCCCGACGGCGGGGTCCGTCTACGAGCAGTACTTC.

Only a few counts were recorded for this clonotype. CDR3: CSAKGPGAVYNSPLHF. The CDR3 DNA follows: TGCAGTGCTAAGGGTCCGGGGGCCGTCTATAATTCACCCCTCCACTTT. The chain recombines TRBV20-1 with TRBJ1-6, with D possibly being TRBD1 (6 bases). This CDR3 has 16 amino acids. Germline loops: CDR1 DFQATT, CDR2 SNEGSKA (reference sequence). V was clipped by 4 bases and J by 3 bases, with 16 bases between them.

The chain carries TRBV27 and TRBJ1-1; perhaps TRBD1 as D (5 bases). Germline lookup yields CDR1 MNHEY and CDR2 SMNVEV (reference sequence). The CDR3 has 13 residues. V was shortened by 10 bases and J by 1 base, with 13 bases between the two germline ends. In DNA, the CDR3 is TGTGCCACCATGAAGCAGGGGAACACTGAAGCTTTCTTT. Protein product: CATMKQGNTEAFF.

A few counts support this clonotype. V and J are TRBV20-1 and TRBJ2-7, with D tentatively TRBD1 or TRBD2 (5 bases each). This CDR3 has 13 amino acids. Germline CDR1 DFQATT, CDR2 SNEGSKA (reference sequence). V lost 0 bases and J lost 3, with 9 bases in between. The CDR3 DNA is TGCAGTGCTAGAGAGGGACGGTTCTACGAGCAGTACTTC. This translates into CSAREGRFYEQYF.

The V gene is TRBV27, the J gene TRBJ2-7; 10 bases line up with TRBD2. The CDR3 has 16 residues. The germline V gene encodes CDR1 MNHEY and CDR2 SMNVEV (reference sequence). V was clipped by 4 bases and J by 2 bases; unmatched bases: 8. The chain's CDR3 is CASSSSSSGRAYEQYF. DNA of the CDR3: TGTGCCAGCAGTTCATCGTCCAGCGGGAGGGCCTACGAGCAGTACTTC.

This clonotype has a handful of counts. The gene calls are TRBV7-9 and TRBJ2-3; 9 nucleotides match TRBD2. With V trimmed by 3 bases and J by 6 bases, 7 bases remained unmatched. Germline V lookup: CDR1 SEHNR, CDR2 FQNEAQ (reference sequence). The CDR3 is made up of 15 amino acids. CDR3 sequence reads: CASSFIAGGPDTQYF. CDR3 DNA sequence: TGTGCCAGCAGCTTTATTGCGGGAGGGCCCGATACGCAGTATTTT.

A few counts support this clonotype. CDR3 bases: TGCAGTGCTACCGTCAGGCTAGCCAAAAACATTCAGTACTTC. Amino acid sequence: CSATVRLAKNIQYF. The chain is built from TRBV20-1 and TRBJ2-4, with D unclear. This CDR3 contains 14 residues. Germline V gene lookup returns CDR1 DFQATT and CDR2 SNEGSKA (reference sequence). Trimming took off 4 bases at V and 0 bases at J, with 10 bases between the two ends.

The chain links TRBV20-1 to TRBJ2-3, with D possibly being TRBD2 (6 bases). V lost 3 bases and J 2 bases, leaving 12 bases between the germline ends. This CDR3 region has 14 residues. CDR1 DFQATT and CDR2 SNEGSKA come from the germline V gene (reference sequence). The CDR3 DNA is TGCAGTGCTAGTGCGGGGAGGATCACAGATACGCAGTATTTT. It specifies CSASAGRITDTQYF.

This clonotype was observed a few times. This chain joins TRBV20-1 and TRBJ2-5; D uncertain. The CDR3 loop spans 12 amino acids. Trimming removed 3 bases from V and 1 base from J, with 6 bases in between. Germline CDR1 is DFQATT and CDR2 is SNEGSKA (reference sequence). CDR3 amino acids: CSASALQETQYF. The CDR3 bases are TGCAGTGCTAGTGCCCTCCAAGAGACCCAGTACTTC.

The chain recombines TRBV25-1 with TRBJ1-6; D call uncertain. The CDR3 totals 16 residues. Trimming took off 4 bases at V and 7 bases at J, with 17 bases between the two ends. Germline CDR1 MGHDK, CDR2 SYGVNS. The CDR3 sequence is CASSGRVPYWNSPLHF. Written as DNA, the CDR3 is TGTGCCAGCAGTGGCCGGGTTCCGTATTGGAATTCACCCCTCCACTTT.

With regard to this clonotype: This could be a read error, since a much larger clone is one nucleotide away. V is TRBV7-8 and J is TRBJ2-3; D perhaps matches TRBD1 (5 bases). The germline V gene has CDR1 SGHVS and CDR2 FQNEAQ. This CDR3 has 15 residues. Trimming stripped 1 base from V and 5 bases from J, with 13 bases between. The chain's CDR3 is CASSLEGADLDTQYF. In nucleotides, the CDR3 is TGTGCCAGCAGCTTAGAAGGGGCAGACTTAGATACGCAGTATTTT.

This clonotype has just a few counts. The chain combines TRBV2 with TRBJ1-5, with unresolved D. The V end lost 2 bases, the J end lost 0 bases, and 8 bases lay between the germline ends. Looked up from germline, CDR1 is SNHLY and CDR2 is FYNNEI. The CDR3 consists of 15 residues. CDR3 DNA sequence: TGTGCCAGCAGTGAAACCAGGATTAGCAATCAGCCCCAGCATTTT. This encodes CASSETRISNQPQHF. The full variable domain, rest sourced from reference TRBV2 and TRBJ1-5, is EPEVTQTPSHQVTQMGQEVILRCVPISNHLYFYWYRQILGQKVEFLVSFYNNEISEKSEIFDDQFSVERPDGSNFTLKIRSTKLEDSAMYFCASSETRISNQPQHFGDGTRLSIL.

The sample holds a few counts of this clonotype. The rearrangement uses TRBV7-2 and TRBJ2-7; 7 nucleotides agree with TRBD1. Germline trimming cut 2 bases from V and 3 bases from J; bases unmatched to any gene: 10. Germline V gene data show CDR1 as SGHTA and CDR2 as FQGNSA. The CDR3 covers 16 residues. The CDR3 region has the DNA TGTGCCAGCAGCTTAATCACAGGGGCCCTTAACTACGAGCAGTACTTC. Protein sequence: CASSLITGALNYEQYF.

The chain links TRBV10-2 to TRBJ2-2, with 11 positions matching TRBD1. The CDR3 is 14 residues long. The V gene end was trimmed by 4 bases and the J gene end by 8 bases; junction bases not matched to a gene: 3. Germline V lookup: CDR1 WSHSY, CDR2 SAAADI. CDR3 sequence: CASSGTGGEGELFF. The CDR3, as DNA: TGCGCCAGCAGTGGGACAGGGGGCGAGGGGGAGCTGTTTTTT.

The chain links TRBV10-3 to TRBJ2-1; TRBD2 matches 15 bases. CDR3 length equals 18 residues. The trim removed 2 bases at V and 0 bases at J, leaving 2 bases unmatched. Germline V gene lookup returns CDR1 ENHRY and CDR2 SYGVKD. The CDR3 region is CAISEGLAGGPSYNEQFF. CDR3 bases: TGTGCCATCAGTGAGGGACTAGCGGGAGGGCCCTCCTACAATGAGCAGTTCTTC.

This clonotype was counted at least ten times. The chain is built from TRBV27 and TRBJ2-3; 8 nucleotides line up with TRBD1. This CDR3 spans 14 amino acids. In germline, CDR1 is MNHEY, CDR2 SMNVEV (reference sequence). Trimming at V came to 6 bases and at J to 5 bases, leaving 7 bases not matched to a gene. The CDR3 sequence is CASSHGQGGDTQYF. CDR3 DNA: TGTGCCAGCAGCCACGGACAGGGTGGAGATACGCAGTATTTT.